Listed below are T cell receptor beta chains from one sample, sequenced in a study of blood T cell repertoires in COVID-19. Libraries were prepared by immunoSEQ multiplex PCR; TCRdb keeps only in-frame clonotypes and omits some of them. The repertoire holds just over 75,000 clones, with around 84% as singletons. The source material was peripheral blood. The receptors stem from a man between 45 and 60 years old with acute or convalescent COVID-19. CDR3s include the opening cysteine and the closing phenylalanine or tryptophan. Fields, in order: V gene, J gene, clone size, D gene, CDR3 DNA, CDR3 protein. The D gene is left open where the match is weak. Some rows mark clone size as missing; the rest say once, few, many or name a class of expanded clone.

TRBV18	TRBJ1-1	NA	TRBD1	TGTGCCAGCTCACAACAGGGACAGGCGAACACTGAAGCTTTCTTT	CASSQQGQANTEAFF
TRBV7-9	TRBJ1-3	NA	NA	TGTGCCAGCAGCTTAGATGGTCGCGCCATATATTTT	CASSLDGRAIYF
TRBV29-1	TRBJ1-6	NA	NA	TGCAGCGTTCGGGAGGGGCTGGCCTATAATTCACCCCTCCACTTT	CSVREGLAYNSPLHF
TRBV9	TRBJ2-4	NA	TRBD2	TGTGCCAGCAGCCCTGGTCGGGGGGGCCACCTAGCCAAAAACATTCAGTACTTC	CASSPGRGGHLAKNIQYF
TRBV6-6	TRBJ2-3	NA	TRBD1	TGTGCCAGCAGCCTCCCGGGACAGGGAAAAACAGATACGCAGTATTTT	CASSLPGQGKTDTQYF
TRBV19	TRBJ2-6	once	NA	TGTGCCAGTAGGAAACTGAAAGTTCTCTCTGGGGCCAACGTCCTGACTTTC	CASRKLKVLSGANVLTF
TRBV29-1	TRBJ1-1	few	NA	TGCAGCGTCGCCCAACAGGAGCCAAACACTGAAGCTTTCTTT	CSVAQQEPNTEAFF
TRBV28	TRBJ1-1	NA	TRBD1	TGTGCCAGCATCAGGGCGGACAGGGCTGAAGCTTTCTTT	CASIRADRAEAFF
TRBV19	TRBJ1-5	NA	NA	TGTGCCAGTAGTAACCCCCTGGACTCTCCGGCGGGTCAGCCCCAGCATTTT	CASSNPLDSPAGQPQHF
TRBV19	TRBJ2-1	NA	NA	TGTGCCAGTAGTATCTACAGATCCTACAATGAGCAGTTCTTC	CASSIYRSYNEQFF
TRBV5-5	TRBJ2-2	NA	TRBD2	TGTGCCAGCAGCTCCTTAGCGGGGGGGCACGGGGAGCTGTTTTTT	CASSSLAGGHGELFF
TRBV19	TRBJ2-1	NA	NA	TGTGCCAGTAGTATAGACGCCCTCCCGGCGGGCCACCCAGAGCAGTTCTTC	CASSIDALPAGHPEQFF
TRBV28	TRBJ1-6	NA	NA	TGTGCCAGCAGTTTGGTGGGGAGGGCCGATTCACCCCTCCACTTT	CASSLVGRADSPLHF
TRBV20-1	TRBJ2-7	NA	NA	TGCAGTGCTAGTCCCCCCCCATCACTAAGCGAGCAGTACTTC	CSASPPPSLSEQYF
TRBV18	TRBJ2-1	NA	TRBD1	TGTGCCAGCTCACCCGGGACAGCCCGCAATGAGCAGTTCTTC	CASSPGTARNEQFF
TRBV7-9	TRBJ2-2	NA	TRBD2	TGTGCCAGCAGCATATCGCGGGGGGTTAACACCGGGGAGCTGTTTTTT	CASSISRGVNTGELFF
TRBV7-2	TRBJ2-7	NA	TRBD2	TGTGCCAGCAGCTTAGATGGCGGGGGGGTCCCCTACGAGCAGTACTTC	CASSLDGGGVPYEQYF
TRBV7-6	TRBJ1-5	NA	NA	TGTGCCAGCAGCTTAGAGCAGGGTCGCAATCAGCCCCAGCATTTT	CASSLEQGRNQPQHF
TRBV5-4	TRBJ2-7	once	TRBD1	TGTGCCAGCAGCGCCGGACAGGGTCGGGGCAAGCAGTACTTC	CASSAGQGRGKQYF
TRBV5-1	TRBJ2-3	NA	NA	TGCGCCAGCAGCTTGAATCCAGGGGTTCTTACAGATACGCAGTATTTT	CASSLNPGVLTDTQYF
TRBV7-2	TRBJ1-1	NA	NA	TGTGCCAGCAGCACGGGGGGTGGAGTCACTGAAGCTTTCTTT	CASSTGGGVTEAFF
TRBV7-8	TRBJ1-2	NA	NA	TGTGCCAGCAGCCCCGCGGAGGGCCGGTATGGCTACACCTTC	CASSPAEGRYGYTF
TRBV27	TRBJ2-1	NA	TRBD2	TGTGCCAGCAGTTTTGTCCTAAGCGGGGGGAATGAGCAGTTCTTC	CASSFVLSGGNEQFF
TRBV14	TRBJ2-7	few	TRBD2	TGTGCCAGCAGCCAAAAACCCTTTAGCGGGAGGGCGCGGTACGAGCAGTACTTC	CASSQKPFSGRARYEQYF
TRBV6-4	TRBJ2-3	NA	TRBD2	TGTGCCAGCAGTGAGCGGGGGGACCCAGATACGCAGTATTTT	CASSERGDPDTQYF
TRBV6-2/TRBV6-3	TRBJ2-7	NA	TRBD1	TGTGCCAGCAGTTACTCAGGGACAGGGGGCTCCTACGAGCAGTACTTC	CASSYSGTGGSYEQYF
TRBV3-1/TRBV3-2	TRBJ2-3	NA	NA	TGTGCCAGCAGCCAAATTAGAGCCTCCACAGATACGCAGTATTTT	CASSQIRASTDTQYF
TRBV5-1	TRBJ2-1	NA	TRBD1	TGCGCCAGCAGCTTGGGAGGGGGCTTAAGGGATGAGCAGTTCTTC	CASSLGGGLRDEQFF
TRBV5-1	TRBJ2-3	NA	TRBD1	TGCGCCAGCAGCCGGGACAGGGGGTCTGGCACAGATACGCAGTATTTT	CASSRDRGSGTDTQYF
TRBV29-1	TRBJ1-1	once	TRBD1	TGCAGCGTCACCGGGACAGGGATTACTGAAGCTTTCTTT	CSVTGTGITEAFF
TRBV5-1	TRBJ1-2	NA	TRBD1	TGCGCCAGCAGCGGGGACAGTCGGGGCTACACCTTC	CASSGDSRGYTF
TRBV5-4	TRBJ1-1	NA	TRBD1	TGTGCCAGCAGCCCAGGGACAGGGGTTGGAGCTTTCTTT	CASSPGTGVGAFF
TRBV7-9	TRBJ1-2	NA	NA	TGTGCCAGCAGCTTAGCTCACAGGGAATTCAACTATGGCTACACCTTC	CASSLAHREFNYGYTF
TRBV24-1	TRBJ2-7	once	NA	TGTGCCACACCAGTCGGGGGATGGGGACGGAGCTCCTACGAGCAGTACTTC	CATPVGGWGRSSYEQYF